A single sample is the source of the 32 T cell receptor beta chains below, sequenced in a study of T cells after yellow fever vaccination. TCRdb analysed the 5' RACE reads with MiXCR anew, one entry per CDR3 protein. This sample has some 250,000 distinct CDR3 sequences; approximately 3.5% occur once, and the top ten carry 15% to 20%. The specimen was PBMCs, collected 15 days after the yellow fever booster vaccination. The origin of the receptors is a man younger than 35 who received the YFV17D yellow fever vaccine.

This clonotype was detected a few times. The gene calls are TRBV13 and TRBJ1-3; 8 positions agree with TRBD1. CDR3 length: 14 amino acids. Trimming at V came to 3 bases and at J to 4 bases, leaving 2 bases not matched to a gene. The germline V gene has CDR1 PRHDT and CDR2 FYEKMQ (reference sequence). CDR3 sequence: CASSLGTGGNTIYF. Here the CDR3 DNA reads TGTGCCAGCAGCTTGGGGACAGGAGGAAACACCATATATTTT.

This clonotype was counted ten times or more. This sequence joins TRBV7-2 and TRBJ1-2, with D unclear. The CDR3 runs to 14 residues. V lost 5 bases, J lost 3 bases, and 13 bases lay in between. The germline CDR1 and CDR2 sequences are SGHTA and FQGNSA. This CDR3 reads CASSAVYSDYGYTF. The CDR3 coding sequence is TGTGCCAGCAGCGCAGTATATAGCGACTATGGCTACACCTTC.

Many counts were recorded for this clonotype. The gene calls are TRBV7-2 and TRBJ2-1; D gene uncertain. The CDR3 is 12 amino acids. The V and J ends lost 8 bases and 6 bases respectively, with 11 bases between them. CDR1 and CDR2 from the germline V gene are SGHTA and FQGNSA. DNA for the CDR3: TGTGCCAGCGCCAGACTCGGCAATGAGCAGTTCTTC. This gives the protein CASARLGNEQFF. Combining the CDR3 with reference TRBV7-2 and TRBJ2-1 gives the whole variable domain GAGVSQSPSNKVTEKGKDVELRCDPISGHTALYWYRQSLGQGLEFLIYFQGNSAPDKSGLPSDRFSAERTGGSVSTLTIQRTQQEDSAVYLCASARLGNEQFFGPGTRLTVL.

This clonotype was detected ten times or more. The rearrangement uses TRBV15 and TRBJ1-2; unclear D gene. The CDR3 covers 15 residues. The germline CDR1 and CDR2 sequences are LNHNV and YYDKDF (reference sequence). The V end lost 0 bases, the J end lost 0 bases, and 8 bases lay between the germline ends. CDR3 nucleotide sequence: TGTGCCACCAGCAGAGATTATACCACTAACTATGGCTACACCTTC. It specifies CATSRDYTTNYGYTF.

This clonotype was observed at least ten times. The chain links TRBV7-2 to TRBJ1-2; D is uncertain. CDR1 is SGHTA and CDR2 is FQGNSA in the germline V gene. The CDR3 sequence is 18 residues long. V was clipped by 0 bases and J by 2 bases, with 19 bases between them. In nucleotides, the CDR3 is TGTGCCAGCAGCTTAGCCCTCCGCGGTGGCCTGTCGAACTATGGCTACACCTTC. Translation gives CASSLALRGGLSNYGYTF.

Ten or more counts support this clonotype. This rearrangement joins TRBV7-3 to TRBJ2-1; 12 bases match TRBD2. Trimming took 4 bases from V and 0 from J; bases not matched to a gene: 10. Germline V CDR1 and CDR2: SGHTA, FQGTGA. This CDR3 has 19 residues. The CDR3 region has the DNA TGTGCCAGCAGCTCGCCCGGGACTAGCGGGCAAAGCTCCTACAATGAGCAGTTCTTC. Residues: CASSSPGTSGQSSYNEQFF.

This clonotype has ten or more counts. The chain recombines TRBV11-1 with TRBJ2-5; D possibly corresponds to TRBD1 (6 bases). This CDR3 is 13 amino acids long. Deletions cut 5 bases from V and 3 bases from J, with 10 bases between. Germline V CDR1 and CDR2: SGHAT, FQDESV (reference sequence). CDR3 sequence reads: CASSKHREETQYF. CDR3 in DNA: TGTGCCAGCAGCAAACACAGGGAAGAGACCCAGTACTTC.

This clonotype has ten or more counts. The chain couples TRBV12-5 to TRBJ2-7, with D possibly TRBD2 on 6 matching bases. This CDR3 comprises 16 residues. CDR1 and CDR2 from the germline V gene are LGHNT and FRNRAP. The V end lost 7 bases, the J end lost 2 bases, and 21 bases lay between the germline ends. DNA of the CDR3: TGTGCTAGTGCTGCCCCGGCTAGCGCCCTAACCTACGAGCAGTACTTC. Translated: CASAAPASALTYEQYF. The whole variable domain, filled in from reference TRBV12-5 and TRBJ2-7, reads DARVTQTPRHKVTEMGQEVTMRCQPILGHNTVFWYRQTMMQGLELLAYFRNRAPLDDSGMPKDRFSAEMPDATLATLKIQPSEPRDSAVYFCASAAPASALTYEQYFGPGTRLTVT.

This clonotype was observed many times. The CDR3, as DNA: TGTGCCAGCAGCGGCACAGGGTCTGGCTATGGCTACACCTTC. Translated, it gives CASSGTGSGYGYTF. J is TRBJ1-2 and V is TRBV9, with D perhaps TRBD1 (6 bases). In germline, CDR1 is SGDLS, CDR2 YYNGEE. V dropped 3 bases and J dropped 4 bases, with 13 bases sitting between them. The CDR3 spans 14 residues.

This clonotype was detected many times. The chain links TRBV4-2 to TRBJ2-5; D gene unclear. Germline V lookup: CDR1 LGHNA, CDR2 YNFKEQ. The CDR3 is 13 amino acids. V was trimmed by 5 bases and J by 5 bases, leaving 12 bases between them. CDR3 DNA: TGTGCCAGCAGCAAACAAAAAGGCGAGACCCAGTACTTC. Protein product: CASSKQKGETQYF.

This clonotype was found many times. CDR3 protein: CASSPSPRSIQETQYF. The CDR3 nucleotides are TGTGCCAGCAGCCCTAGCCCCCGTTCTATTCAAGAGACCCAGTACTTC. The V gene is TRBV7-2, the J gene TRBJ2-5, with a possible D match to TRBD2 (5 bases). The germline CDR1 and CDR2 sequences are SGHTA and FQGNSA. Trimming removed 5 bases from V and 2 bases from J, with 18 bases in between. This CDR3 is built from 16 residues.

This clonotype was observed many times. This chain uses TRBV7-6 with TRBJ1-1, with 9 positions matching TRBD1. The CDR3 loop spans 13 amino acids. Looked up from germline, CDR1 is SGHVS and CDR2 is FNYEAQ. Losses at the gene ends were 4 bases for V and 5 bases for J; bases not matched to a gene: 2. The CDR3 nucleotides are TGTGCCAGCAGCTACAGGGGGCAAACTGAAGCTTTCTTT. It is translated as CASSYRGQTEAFF.

This chain uses TRBV19 with TRBJ1-1; D unclear. The CDR3 totals 15 residues. Germline V gene lookup returns CDR1 LNHDA and CDR2 SQIVND (reference sequence). Trimming took off 5 bases at V and 0 bases at J, with 13 bases between the two ends. As DNA, the CDR3 is TGTGCCAGTAGTGAGGCAGGACTAGTGAACACTGAAGCTTTCTTT. Translated: CASSEAGLVNTEAFF.

This clonotype appeared many times. The J gene is TRBJ2-1, the V gene TRBV18; D unresolved. Germline CDR1 KGHSH, CDR2 LQKENI. The germline V and J ends were trimmed by 0 bases and 7 bases, with 7 bases remaining between them. This CDR3 is 13 amino acids long. In nucleotides, the CDR3 is TGTGCCAGCTCACCACCCGGAAGGAATGAGCAGTTCTTC. Encoded protein: CASSPPGRNEQFF.

Only a few counts were recorded for this clonotype. This chain joins TRBV4-1 and TRBJ2-1; TRBD1 might be the D (7 bases). The CDR3 loop spans 15 amino acids. V was cut by 0 bases and J by 10 bases, with 16 bases left in between. Germline assignment: CDR1 MGHRA and CDR2 YSYEKL. This CDR3 is CASSQDGRGASEQFF. The CDR3 DNA is TGCGCCAGCAGCCAAGATGGCAGGGGGGCGTCGGAGCAGTTCTTC.

This clonotype was found many times. This chain joins TRBV12-3 or TRBV12-4 and TRBJ2-4; D not certain. The V and J ends lost 5 bases and 0 bases respectively, with 14 bases between them. The CDR3 has 16 amino acids. CDR3 nucleotide sequence: TGTGCCAGCAGTCCAAGACAATGGCTAGCCAAAAACATTCAGTACTTC. It is translated as CASSPRQWLAKNIQYF.

This clonotype has ten or more counts. The rearrangement joins TRBV7-9 to TRBJ2-3, with D unclear. Germline V gene data show CDR1 as SEHNR and CDR2 as FQNEAQ (reference sequence). The CDR3 is 12 residues long. V lost 2 bases, J lost 5 bases, and 5 bases lay in between. CDR3 sequence: CASSLWEDTQYF. CDR3 coding DNA: TGTGCCAGCAGCTTATGGGAAGATACGCAGTATTTT.

This clonotype was seen repeatedly, ten times or more. One junction end does not reproduce the germline sequence, and a read error may be involved. V usage is TRBV12-3 or TRBV12-4 and J usage is TRBJ1-4; possible D gene TRBD1, 6 bases. The CDR3 is made up of 12 amino acids. Here the CDR3 DNA reads TGTGCCAGCAGACTGGGGGGGGCGCCGGTCCTTTTT. Translating it yields CASRLGGAPVLF.

This clonotype occurred many times. The V call is TRBV15, the J call TRBJ2-5; TRBD2 is a possible D gene (5 bases). CDR1 and CDR2 (germline): LNHNV, YYDKDF (reference sequence). V was cut by 3 bases and J by 5 bases, with 13 bases left in between. The CDR3 contains 14 residues. CDR3 amino acids: CATSRGVPPETQYF. In DNA form, the CDR3 reads TGTGCCACCAGCAGGGGAGTTCCCCCTGAGACCCAGTACTTC.

At least ten counts were recorded for this clonotype. This rearrangement joins TRBV5-1 to TRBJ1-4; tentatively, D is TRBD1 (5 bases). This CDR3 region has 16 residues. V lost 2 bases and J 4 bases, leaving 15 bases between the germline ends. The germline V gene has CDR1 SGHRS and CDR2 YFSETQ. The CDR3 protein is CASSLGGAQGNEKLFF. The DNA of the CDR3 is TGCGCCAGCAGCTTAGGAGGGGCGCAGGGTAATGAAAAACTGTTTTTT.

This clonotype was seen ten or more times. V usage is TRBV4-1 and J usage is TRBJ2-6, with D hard to call. The CDR3 has 13 residues. Germline V gene sequence: CDR1 MGHRA, CDR2 YSYEKL. Trimming removed 10 bases from V and 3 bases from J, with 10 bases in between. The CDR3 coding sequence is TGCGCCACTGCTGGGGTTGGGGCCAACGTCCTGACTTTC. It encodes CATAGVGANVLTF.

Concerning this clonotype itself: This sequence may be a read error, since a much larger clone differs from it by one base. The chain carries TRBV27 and TRBJ2-3; D is perhaps TRBD1 or TRBD2 (5 bases each). The CDR3 spans 14 residues. Germline values: CDR1 MNHEY, CDR2 SMNVEV (reference sequence). CDR3 protein: CASSLLGRGDSQYF. Written as DNA, the CDR3 is TGTGCCAGCAGTTTATTGGGTAGGGGAGATTCGCAGTATTTT.

This clonotype was recorded at least ten times. The chain joins TRBV3-1 to TRBJ1-6, with a possible D match to TRBD1 (5 bases). V shed 1 base and J shed 8 bases, with 12 bases lying between them. Germline loops: CDR1 LGHDT, CDR2 YNNKEL (reference sequence). The length of the CDR3 is 15 residues. Here the CDR3 DNA reads TGTGCCAGCAGCCAAGGCGGGGGTTCCGATTCACCCCTCCACTTT. Residues: CASSQGGGSDSPLHF.

Many counts were recorded for this clonotype. This chain uses TRBV7-9 with TRBJ2-1; 8 positions match TRBD2. V shed 8 bases, J shed 0 bases, and the junction held 9 bases outside the gene matches. This CDR3 has 16 residues. Per germline, CDR1 SEHNR and CDR2 FQNEAQ (reference sequence). CDR3 DNA: TGTGCCAGCCGTCTAACGGGGGGGTCCTCCTACAATGAGCAGTTCTTC. This encodes CASRLTGGSSYNEQFF.

This clonotype has ten or more counts. V gene TRBV5-1 combines with J gene TRBJ2-3; D unclear. Germline loops: CDR1 SGHRS, CDR2 YFSETQ. Trimming cost V 5 bases and J 3 bases, with 13 bases left between them. The CDR3 contains 14 residues. CDR3 sequence (DNA): TGCGCCAGCAGGACATCCGATAGTACAGATACGCAGTATTTT. It is translated as CASRTSDSTDTQYF.

In its sample, this clonotype was seen many times. The V and J genes are TRBV3-1 and TRBJ2-7, with D possibly matching TRBD2 (6 bases). This CDR3 has 15 amino acids. The V end was cut by 1 base, the J end by 0 bases, with 10 bases between. From germline, CDR1 is LGHDT and CDR2 YNNKEL (reference sequence). CDR3 coding DNA: TGTGCCAGCAGCCAAGGTATCGGGAGCTCCTACGAGCAGTACGTC. Translation gives CASSQGIGSSYEQYV.

Many counts were recorded for this clonotype. This chain uses TRBV3-1 with TRBJ2-3; D unclear. This CDR3 spans 15 amino acids. The ends were cut back, 4 bases at V and 2 bases at J, with 13 bases in the middle. The germline CDR1 and CDR2 sequences are LGHDT and YNNKEL (reference sequence). The CDR3 DNA follows: TGTGCCAGCAGCCCGACGGTTGGAAACACAGATACGCAGTATTTT. Its translation: CASSPTVGNTDTQYF.

V is TRBV5-5 and J is TRBJ2-3, with 8 bases lining up with TRBD2. With 4 bases clipped from V and 0 bases from J, the junction kept 13 bases outside the gene matches. This CDR3 is built from 18 residues. Germline-derived CDR1 and CDR2 are SGHKS and YYEKEE (reference sequence). The CDR3 DNA is TGTGCCAGCAGCCTATTGGCGGGGGGCCTATCTAGCACAGATACGCAGTATTTT. Translated: CASSLLAGGLSSTDTQYF.

This clonotype was counted many times. V usage is TRBV4-3 and J usage is TRBJ2-1; possible D gene TRBD2, 5 bases. The ends were cut back, 4 bases at V and 3 bases at J, with 13 bases in the middle. Per the germline V gene, CDR1 is LGHNA and CDR2 is YSLEER. CDR3 length: 15 residues. This CDR3 is CASSLVTGYYNEQFF. The CDR3 nucleotides are TGCGCCAGCAGCCTCGTCACGGGGTACTACAATGAGCAGTTCTTC.

The table lists this clonotype with many counts. V usage is TRBV12-3 or TRBV12-4 and J usage is TRBJ1-5; a weak D match, TRBD1 (6 bases). The CDR3 is 13 residues long. V was clipped by 5 bases and J by 3 bases, with 8 bases between them. CDR3 in amino acids: CASSAGANQPQHF. CDR3 sequence (DNA): TGTGCCAGCAGTGCAGGGGCCAATCAGCCCCAGCATTTT.

The sample holds many counts of this clonotype. This chain's CDR3 is CASSFLTGGGNQPQHF. In DNA form, the CDR3 reads TGTGCCAGCAGTTTCTTAACAGGGGGAGGGAATCAGCCCCAGCATTTT. The J gene is TRBJ1-5, the V gene TRBV27; 8 bases match TRBD1. Germline V gene sequence: CDR1 MNHEY, CDR2 SMNVEV (reference sequence). J was trimmed by 4 bases and V by 3 bases; bases with no gene match: 8. This CDR3 comprises 16 residues.

This clonotype was recorded at least ten times. The chain uses TRBV7-2 and TRBJ2-1; no clear D. V lost 1 base, J lost 6 bases, and 7 bases lay in between. From germline, CDR1 is SGHTA and CDR2 FQGNSA. This CDR3 has 13 amino acids. Here the CDR3 reads CASSLDYLNEQFF. The CDR3 bases are TGTGCCAGCAGCTTAGACTATCTCAATGAGCAGTTCTTC. Based on the CDR3 plus reference TRBV7-2 and TRBJ2-1, the full variable domain is GAGVSQSPSNKVTEKGKDVELRCDPISGHTALYWYRQSLGQGLEFLIYFQGNSAPDKSGLPSDRFSAERTGGSVSTLTIQRTQQEDSAVYLCASSLDYLNEQFFGPGTRLTVL.